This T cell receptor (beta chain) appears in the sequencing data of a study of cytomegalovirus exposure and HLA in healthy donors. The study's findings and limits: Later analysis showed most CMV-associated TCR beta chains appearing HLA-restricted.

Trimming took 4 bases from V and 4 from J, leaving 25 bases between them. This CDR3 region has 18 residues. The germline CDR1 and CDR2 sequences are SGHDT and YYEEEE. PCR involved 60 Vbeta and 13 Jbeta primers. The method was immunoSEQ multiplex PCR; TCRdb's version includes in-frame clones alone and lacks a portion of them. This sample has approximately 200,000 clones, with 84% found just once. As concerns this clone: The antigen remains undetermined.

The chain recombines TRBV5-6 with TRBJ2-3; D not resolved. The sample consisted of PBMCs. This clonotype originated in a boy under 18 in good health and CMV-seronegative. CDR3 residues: CASSPPRLRVVMADTQYF. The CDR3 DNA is TGTGCCAGCAGCCCACCTAGGCTCCGGGTCGTTATGGCAGATACGCAGTATTTT.